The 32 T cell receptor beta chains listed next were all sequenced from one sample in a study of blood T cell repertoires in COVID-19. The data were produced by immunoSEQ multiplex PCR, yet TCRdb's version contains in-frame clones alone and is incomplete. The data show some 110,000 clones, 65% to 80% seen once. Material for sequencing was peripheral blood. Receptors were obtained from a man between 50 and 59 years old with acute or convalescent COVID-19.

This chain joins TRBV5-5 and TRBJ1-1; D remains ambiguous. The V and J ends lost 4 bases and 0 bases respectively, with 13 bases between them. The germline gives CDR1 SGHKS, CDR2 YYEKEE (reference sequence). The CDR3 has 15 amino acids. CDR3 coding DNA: TGTGCCAGCAGCACTGGAGCACCCATGAACACTGAAGCTTTCTTT. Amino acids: CASSTGAPMNTEAFF.

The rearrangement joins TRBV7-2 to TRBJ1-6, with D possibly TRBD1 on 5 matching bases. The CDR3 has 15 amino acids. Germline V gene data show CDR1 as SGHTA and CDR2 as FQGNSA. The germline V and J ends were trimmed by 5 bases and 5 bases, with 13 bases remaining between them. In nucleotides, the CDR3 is TGTGCCAGCAGCCCCGTGGGGGGGAATAATTCACCCCTCCACTTT. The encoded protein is CASSPVGGNNSPLHF.

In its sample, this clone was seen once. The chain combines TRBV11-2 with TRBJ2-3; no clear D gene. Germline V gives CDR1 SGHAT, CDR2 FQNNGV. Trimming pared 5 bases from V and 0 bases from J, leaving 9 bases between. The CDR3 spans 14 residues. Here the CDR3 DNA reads TGTGCCAGCAGCCTCGTGCGTAGCACAGATACGCAGTATTTT. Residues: CASSLVRSTDTQYF.

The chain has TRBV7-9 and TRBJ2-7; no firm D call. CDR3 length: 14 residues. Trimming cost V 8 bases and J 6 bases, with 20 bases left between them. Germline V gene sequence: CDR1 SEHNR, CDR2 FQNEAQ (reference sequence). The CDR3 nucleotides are TGTGCCAGCTCCCCCGTTCTTGGGCCCTCCGAGCAGTACTTC. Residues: CASSPVLGPSEQYF. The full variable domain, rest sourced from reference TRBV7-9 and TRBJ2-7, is DTGVSQNPRHKITKRGQNVTFRCDPISEHNRLYWYRQTLGQGPEFLTYFQNEAQLEKSRLLSDRFSAERPKGSFSTLEIQRTEQGDSAMYLCASSPVLGPSEQYFGPGTRLTVT.

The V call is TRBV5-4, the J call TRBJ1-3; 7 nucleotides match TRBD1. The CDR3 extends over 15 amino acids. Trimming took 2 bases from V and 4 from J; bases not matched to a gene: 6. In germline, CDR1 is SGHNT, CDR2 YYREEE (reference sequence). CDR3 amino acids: CASSLGSTGGNTIYF. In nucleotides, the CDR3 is TGTGCCAGCAGCTTAGGCTCGACAGGGGGAAACACCATATATTTT.

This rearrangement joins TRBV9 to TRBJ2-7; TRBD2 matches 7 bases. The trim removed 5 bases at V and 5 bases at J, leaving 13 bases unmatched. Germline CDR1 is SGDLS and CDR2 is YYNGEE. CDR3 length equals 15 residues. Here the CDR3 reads CASSEEWGGVDEQYF. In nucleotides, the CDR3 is TGTGCCAGCAGTGAAGAGTGGGGAGGGGTCGACGAGCAGTACTTC.

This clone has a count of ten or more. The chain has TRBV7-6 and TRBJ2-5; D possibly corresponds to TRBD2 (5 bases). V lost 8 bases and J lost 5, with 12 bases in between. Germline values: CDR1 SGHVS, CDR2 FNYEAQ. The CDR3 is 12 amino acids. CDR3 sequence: CASPGVGETQYF. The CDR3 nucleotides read TGTGCCAGCCCCGGGGTAGGGGAGACCCAGTACTTC.

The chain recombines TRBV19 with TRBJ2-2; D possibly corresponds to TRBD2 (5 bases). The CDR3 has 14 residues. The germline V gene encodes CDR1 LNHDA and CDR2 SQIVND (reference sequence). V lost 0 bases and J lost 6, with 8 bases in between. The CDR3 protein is CASSIDSGSGELFF. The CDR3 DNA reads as TGTGCCAGTAGTATAGATTCGGGGTCCGGGGAGCTGTTTTTT.

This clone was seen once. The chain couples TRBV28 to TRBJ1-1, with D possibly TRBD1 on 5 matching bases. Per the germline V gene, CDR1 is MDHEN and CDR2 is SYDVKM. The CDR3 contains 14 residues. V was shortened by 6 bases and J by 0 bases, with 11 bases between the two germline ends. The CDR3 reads CASSPGIMNTEAFF. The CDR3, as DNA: TGTGCCAGCAGCCCAGGGATAATGAACACTGAAGCTTTCTTT.

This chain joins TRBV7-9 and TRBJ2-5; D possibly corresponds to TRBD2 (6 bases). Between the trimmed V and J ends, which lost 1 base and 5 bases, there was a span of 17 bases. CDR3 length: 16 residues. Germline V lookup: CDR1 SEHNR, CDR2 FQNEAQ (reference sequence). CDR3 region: CASSLVGGGARETQYF. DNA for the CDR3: TGTGCCAGCAGCTTAGTAGGAGGAGGGGCCAGGGAGACCCAGTACTTC.

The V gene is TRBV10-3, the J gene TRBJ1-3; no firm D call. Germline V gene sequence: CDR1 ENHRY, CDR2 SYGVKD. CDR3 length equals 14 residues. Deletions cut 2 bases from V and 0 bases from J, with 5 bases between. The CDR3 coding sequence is TGTGCCATCAGTGAGACAGCCTCTGGAAACACCATATATTTT. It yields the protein CAISETASGNTIYF.

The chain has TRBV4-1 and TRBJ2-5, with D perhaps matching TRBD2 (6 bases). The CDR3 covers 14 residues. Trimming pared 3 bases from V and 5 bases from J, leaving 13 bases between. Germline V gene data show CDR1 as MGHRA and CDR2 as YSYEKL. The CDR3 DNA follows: TGCGCCAGCAGCCAGCCGGGACGGGGGGAGACCCAGTACTTC. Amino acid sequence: CASSQPGRGETQYF.

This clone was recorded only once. CDR3 sequence reads: CASSMGQSNQPQHF. In DNA form, the CDR3 reads TGTGCCAGTAGTATGGGCCAGAGCAATCAGCCCCAGCATTTT. The V call is TRBV19, the J call TRBJ1-5; D is unclear. V lost 3 bases, J lost 1 base, and 7 bases lay in between. The CDR3 is 14 amino acids. The V gene's germline CDR1 is LNHDA and CDR2 SQIVND (reference sequence).

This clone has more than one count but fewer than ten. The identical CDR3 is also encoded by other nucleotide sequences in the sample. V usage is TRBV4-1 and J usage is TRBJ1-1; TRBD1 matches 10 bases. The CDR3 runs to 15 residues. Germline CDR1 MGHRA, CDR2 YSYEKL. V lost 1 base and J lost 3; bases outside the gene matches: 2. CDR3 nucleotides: TGCGCCAGCAGCCAAGGACAGGGGGCGGACACTGAAGCTTTCTTT. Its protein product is CASSQGQGADTEAFF.

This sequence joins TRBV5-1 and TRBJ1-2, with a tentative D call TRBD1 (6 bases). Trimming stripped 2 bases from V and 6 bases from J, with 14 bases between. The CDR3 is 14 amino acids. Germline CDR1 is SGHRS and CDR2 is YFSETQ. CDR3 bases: TGCGCCAGCAGCTTTCTTGGGGGGGCAGATGGCTACACCTTC. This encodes CASSFLGGADGYTF.

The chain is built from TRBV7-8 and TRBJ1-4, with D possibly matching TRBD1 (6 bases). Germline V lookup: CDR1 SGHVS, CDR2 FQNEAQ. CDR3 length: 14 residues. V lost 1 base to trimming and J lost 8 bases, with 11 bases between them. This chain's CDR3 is CASSLDTGWEKLFF. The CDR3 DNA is TGTGCCAGCAGCTTAGATACAGGGTGGGAAAAACTGTTTTTT.

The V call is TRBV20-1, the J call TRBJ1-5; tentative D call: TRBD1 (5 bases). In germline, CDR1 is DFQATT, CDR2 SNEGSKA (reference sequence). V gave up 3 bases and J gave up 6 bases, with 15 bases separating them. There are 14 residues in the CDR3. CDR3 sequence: CSASKRGGFQPQHF. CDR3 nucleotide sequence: TGCAGTGCTAGTAAAAGGGGAGGGTTTCAGCCCCAGCATTTT.

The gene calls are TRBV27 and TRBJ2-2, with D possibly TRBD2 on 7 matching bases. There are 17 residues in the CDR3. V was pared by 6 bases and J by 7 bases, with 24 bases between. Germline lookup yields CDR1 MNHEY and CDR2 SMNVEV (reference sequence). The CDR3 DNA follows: TGTGCCAGCAGCACACAGGGCTTGCGGGAGCTCTGCGGGGAGCTGTTTTTT. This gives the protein CASSTQGLRELCGELFF.

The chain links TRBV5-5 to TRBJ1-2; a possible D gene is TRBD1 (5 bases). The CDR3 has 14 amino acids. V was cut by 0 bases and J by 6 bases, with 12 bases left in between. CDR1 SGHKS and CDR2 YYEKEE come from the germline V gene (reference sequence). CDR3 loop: CASSLVGQGNGYTF. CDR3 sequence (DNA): TGTGCCAGCAGCTTGGTAGGACAAGGAAATGGCTACACCTTC.

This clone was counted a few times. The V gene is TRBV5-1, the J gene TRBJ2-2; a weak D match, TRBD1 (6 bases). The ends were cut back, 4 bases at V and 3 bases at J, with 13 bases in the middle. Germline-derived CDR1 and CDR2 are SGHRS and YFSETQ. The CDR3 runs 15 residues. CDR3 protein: CASSLKYRDTGELFF. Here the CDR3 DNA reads TGCGCCAGCAGCCTCAAGTACAGGGACACCGGGGAGCTGTTTTTT.

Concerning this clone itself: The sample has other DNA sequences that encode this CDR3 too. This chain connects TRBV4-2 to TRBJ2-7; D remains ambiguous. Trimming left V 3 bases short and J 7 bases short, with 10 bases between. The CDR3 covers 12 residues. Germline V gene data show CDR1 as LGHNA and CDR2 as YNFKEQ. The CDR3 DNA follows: TGTGCCAGCAGCCAGAGTGGTCGGGAGCAGTACTTC. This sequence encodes CASSQSGREQYF.

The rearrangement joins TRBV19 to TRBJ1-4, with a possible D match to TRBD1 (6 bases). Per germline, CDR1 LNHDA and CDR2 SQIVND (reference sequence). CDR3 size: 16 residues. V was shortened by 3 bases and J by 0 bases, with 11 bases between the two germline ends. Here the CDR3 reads CASSIGTIATNEKLFF. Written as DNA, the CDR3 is TGTGCCAGTAGTATCGGGACAATTGCAACTAATGAAAAACTGTTTTTT.

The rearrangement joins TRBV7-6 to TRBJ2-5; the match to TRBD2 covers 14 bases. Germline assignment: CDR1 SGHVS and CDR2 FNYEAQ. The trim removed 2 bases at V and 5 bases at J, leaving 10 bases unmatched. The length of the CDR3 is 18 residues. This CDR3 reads CASSLFPPGLAGEETQYF. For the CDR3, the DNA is TGTGCCAGCAGCTTATTTCCTCCGGGACTAGCGGGAGAGGAGACCCAGTACTTC.

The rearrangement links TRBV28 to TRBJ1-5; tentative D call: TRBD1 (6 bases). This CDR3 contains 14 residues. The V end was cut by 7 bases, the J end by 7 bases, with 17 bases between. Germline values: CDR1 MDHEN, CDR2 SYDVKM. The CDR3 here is CASTLPGADQPQHF. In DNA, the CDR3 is TGTGCCAGCACTCTCCCAGGGGCAGACCAGCCCCAGCATTTT.

The CDR3 DNA follows: TGTGCCAGCAGTGATGCCGCGGGGGGGCGGTTCTTC. Translated: CASSDAAGGRFF. The chain carries TRBV6-4 and TRBJ2-1; 9 bases are a match to TRBD2. Germline-derived CDR1 and CDR2 are MRHNA and SNTAGT. With 3 bases clipped from V and 15 bases from J, the junction kept 6 bases outside the gene matches. The CDR3 length is 12 residues.

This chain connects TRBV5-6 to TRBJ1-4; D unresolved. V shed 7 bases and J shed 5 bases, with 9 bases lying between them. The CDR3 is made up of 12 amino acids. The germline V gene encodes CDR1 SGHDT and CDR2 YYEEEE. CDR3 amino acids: CASGGPNEKLFF. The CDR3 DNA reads TGTGCCAGCGGCGGGCCGAATGAAAAACTGTTTTTT.

The CDR3 is CASSPRAGERTNEKLFF. The CDR3 nucleotides are TGTGCCAGCAGCCCCCGGGCAGGGGAGCGAACTAATGAAAAACTGTTTTTT. The chain recombines TRBV9 with TRBJ1-4, with D perhaps matching TRBD1 (6 bases). Germline-derived CDR1 and CDR2 are SGDLS and YYNGEE. This CDR3 spans 17 amino acids. V lost 4 bases and J lost 1, with 17 bases in between.

The CDR3 bases are TGTGCCAGCAGTTACAGTAGGGGAAGTGGAAATGGCTACACCTTC. Translating it yields CASSYSRGSGNGYTF. The rearrangement joins TRBV6-5 to TRBJ1-2, with D maybe TRBD1 (5 bases). With 2 bases removed from V and 6 bases from J, the gap between germline ends came to 16 bases. This CDR3 comprises 15 residues. Looked up from germline, CDR1 is MNHEY and CDR2 is SVGAGI.

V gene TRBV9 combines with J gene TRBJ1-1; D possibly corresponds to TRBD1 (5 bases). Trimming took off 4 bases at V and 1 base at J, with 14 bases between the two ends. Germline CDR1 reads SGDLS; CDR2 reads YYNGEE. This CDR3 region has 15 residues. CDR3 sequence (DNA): TGTGCCAGCAGCCCAGACCCAACAGGGAACACTGAAGCTTTCTTT. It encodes CASSPDPTGNTEAFF.

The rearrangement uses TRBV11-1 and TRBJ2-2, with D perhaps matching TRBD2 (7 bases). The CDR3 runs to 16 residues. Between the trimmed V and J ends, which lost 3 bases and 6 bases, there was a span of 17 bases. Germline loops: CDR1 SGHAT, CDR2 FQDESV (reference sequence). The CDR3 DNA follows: TGTGCCAGCAGCTTCGGTATGGGGGGGCTGGCCGGGGAGCTGTTTTTT. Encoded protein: CASSFGMGGLAGELFF. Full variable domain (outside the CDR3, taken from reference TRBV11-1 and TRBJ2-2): EAEVAQSPRYKITEKSQAVAFWCDPISGHATLYWYRQILGQGPELLVQFQDESVVDDSQLPKDRFSAERLKGVDSTLKIQPAELGDSAMYLCASSFGMGGLAGELFFGEGSRLTVL.

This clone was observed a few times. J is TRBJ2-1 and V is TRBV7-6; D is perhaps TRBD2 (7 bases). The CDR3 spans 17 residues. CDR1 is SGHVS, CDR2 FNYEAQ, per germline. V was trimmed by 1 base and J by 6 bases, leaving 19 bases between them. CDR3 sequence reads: CASSLGRGGQAPNEQFF. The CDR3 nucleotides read TGTGCCAGCAGCTTAGGGAGGGGGGGGCAGGCCCCCAATGAGCAGTTCTTC.

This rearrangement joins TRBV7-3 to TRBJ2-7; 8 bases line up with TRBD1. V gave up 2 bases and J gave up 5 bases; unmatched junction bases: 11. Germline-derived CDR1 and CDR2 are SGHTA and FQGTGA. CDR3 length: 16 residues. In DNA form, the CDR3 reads TGTGCCAGCAGCTTAGGACCCGGACAGGGATTCAACGAGCAGTACTTC. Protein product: CASSLGPGQGFNEQYF.